Here is one TCR beta chain with its context. Its antigen is not known. This record comes from a study of T cell repertoires in cytomegalovirus infection. Study results and caveats: Summed frequency of shared TCR beta families picked out CMV carriers who also had the relevant HLA.

One entry per CDR3 protein, called by TCRdb with MiXCR from the reads. The sample lists 110,000 or so distinct CDR3 sequences; about 33% were seen once. The CDR3 is 17 residues long. Germline loops: CDR1 LGHNA, CDR2 YSLEER. V gave up 0 bases and J gave up 4 bases, with 19 bases separating them. The chain employs TRBV4-3 and TRBJ2-7, with unresolved D. Specimen: CD8+ T cells from cultured PBMCs, collected from culture after CMV antigen stimulation. This clonotype originated in a human donor in good health (CMV status not recorded). Some clones in this sample may be carry-over from other donors' samples. The CDR3 is CASSQDSPLNPEYEQYF. CDR3 DNA sequence: TGCGCCAGCAGCCAAGATTCCCCATTAAACCCTGAATACGAGCAGTACTTC.